The rows below give T cell receptor beta chains drawn from one sample of a study of cytomegalovirus exposure and HLA in healthy donors. Sequenced by immunoSEQ multiplex PCR; TCRdb stores in-frame clones only, minus some. The repertoire holds 150,000 to 180,000 clones, with 75% to 85% as singletons. The source material was PBMCs. The receptors here all came from a woman in her thirties or forties in good health and CMV-seropositive. The CDR3 runs from the conserved cysteine through the conserved F or W. A D gene is named only where the DNA matches it firmly. For some rows the clone size is stated as once, few or many, or as a class when expanded; others skip it.

D: -; size: -; V: TRBV6-1; J: TRBJ2-3; CDR3: CASSEFGNLRFTRADTQYF; DNA: TGTGCCAGCAGTGAATTTGGTAACTTGCGGTTCACTAGGGCAGATACGCAGTATTTT
D: TRBD1; size: -; V: TRBV10-2; J: TRBJ1-1; CDR3: CASSPGQGKPNTEAFF; DNA: TGCGCCAGCAGCCCCGGACAGGGTAAACCTAACACTGAAGCTTTCTTT
D: TRBD1; size: -; V: TRBV7-9; J: TRBJ1-1; CDR3: CASSSSIPGGLEAFF; DNA: TGTGCCAGCAGCTCCTCCATCCCAGGGGGCCTTGAAGCTTTCTTT
D: -; size: few; V: TRBV6-4; J: TRBJ2-1; CDR3: CASSDSASYEQFF; DNA: TGTGCCAGCAGTGACTCGGCTAGCTATGAGCAGTTCTTC
D: -; size: -; V: TRBV5-1; J: TRBJ2-1; CDR3: CASSLVPGYGEQFF; DNA: TGCGCCAGCAGCTTGGTACCAGGGTATGGTGAGCAGTTCTTC
D: TRBD2; size: -; V: TRBV5-4; J: TRBJ2-3; CDR3: CASSSAGAGTDTQYF; DNA: TGTGCCAGCAGCTCAGCGGGAGCTGGCACAGATACGCAGTATTTT
D: -; size: few; V: TRBV30; J: TRBJ2-5; CDR3: CAWSPQGRDYQETQYF; DNA: TGTGCCTGGAGCCCGCAAGGCAGGGATTACCAAGAGACCCAGTACTTC
D: TRBD2; size: once; V: TRBV10-3; J: TRBJ2-5; CDR3: CAISEGIAGAVGTQYF; DNA: TGTGCCATCAGTGAGGGGATAGCGGGAGCGGTGGGGACCCAGTACTTC
D: -; size: -; V: TRBV9; J: TRBJ2-3; CDR3: CASSVATGITDTQYF; DNA: TGTGCCAGCAGCGTAGCCACAGGGATCACAGATACGCAGTATTTT
D: TRBD1; size: -; V: TRBV27; J: TRBJ2-7; CDR3: CASSLEGQPYEQYF; DNA: TGTGCCAGCAGTCTAGAGGGACAGCCCTACGAGCAGTACTTC
D: -; size: once; V: TRBV5-4; J: TRBJ2-5; CDR3: CASSLLFSGVMETQYF; DNA: TGTGCCAGCAGCTTGTTATTTTCAGGGGTTATGGAGACCCAGTACTTC
D: TRBD1; size: once; V: TRBV5-3; J: TRBJ2-1; CDR3: CARSADREPQFF; DNA: TGTGCCAGAAGCGCCGACAGGGAACCCCAGTTCTTC
D: -; size: -; V: TRBV5-6; J: TRBJ1-1; CDR3: CASSQGGTEAFF; DNA: TGTGCCAGCAGCCAAGGGGGCACTGAAGCTTTCTTT
D: TRBD2; size: -; V: TRBV6-4; J: TRBJ2-3; CDR3: CASSALAGGSTDTQYF; DNA: TGTGCCAGCAGTGCCTTAGCGGGAGGGTCTACAGATACGCAGTATTTT
D: -; size: -; V: TRBV19; J: TRBJ2-3; CDR3: CASTPGAGGTDTQYF; DNA: TGTGCCAGTACCCCCGGGGCAGGGGGCACAGATACGCAGTATTTT
D: TRBD2; size: -; V: TRBV2; J: TRBJ2-1; CDR3: CASRVTSFEQFF; DNA: TGTGCCAGCAGGGTGACTAGCTTTGAGCAGTTCTTC
D: TRBD2; size: -; V: TRBV13; J: TRBJ2-5; CDR3: CASSLASGTRLQETQYF; DNA: TGTGCCAGCAGCTTAGCCTCCGGGACTAGACTACAAGAGACCCAGTACTTC
D: TRBD1; size: -; V: TRBV11-3; J: TRBJ2-2; CDR3: CASSLWTGGATGELFF; DNA: TGTGCCAGCAGCTTGTGGACAGGGGGAGCCACCGGGGAGCTGTTTTTT
D: TRBD2; size: -; V: TRBV13; J: TRBJ2-4; CDR3: CASSLGASGRKGGKNIQYF; DNA: TGTGCCAGCAGCTTAGGGGCTAGCGGGAGAAAAGGGGGGAAAAACATTCAGTACTTC
D: -; size: -; V: TRBV30; J: TRBJ1-2; CDR3: CAWTGGLGAPFIYGYTF; DNA: TGTGCCTGGACCGGGGGGTTAGGGGCGCCCTTTATCTATGGCTACACCTTC
D: TRBD1; size: -; V: TRBV9; J: TRBJ2-7; CDR3: CASSATGGARYYEQYF; DNA: TGTGCCAGCAGCGCGACAGGGGGCGCGAGGTACTACGAGCAGTACTTC
D: TRBD2; size: -; V: TRBV30; J: TRBJ2-1; CDR3: CAWSLLAGNEQFF; DNA: TGTGCCTGGAGTTTACTAGCGGGCAATGAGCAGTTCTTC
D: TRBD2; size: -; V: TRBV10-2; J: TRBJ2-1; CDR3: CASSAGRPGLAGVLFYNEQFF; DNA: TGCGCCAGCAGTGCTGGCAGACCGGGACTAGCGGGAGTTCTATTCTACAATGAGCAGTTCTTC